This T cell receptor (beta chain) was recovered during a study of cytomegalovirus exposure and HLA in healthy donors. Profiling relied on immunoSEQ multiplex PCR, and the TCRdb table lists in-frame clones only, not all of them. Here the sample spans around 250,000 clones, almost 90% being singletons. The donors were part of the validation cohort, which consisted of over a hundred subjects and was separate from the first cohort of about 670 subjects. This clone was observed a handful of times. This TCR came from a woman aged 18-30 years in good health and CMV-seronegative. Material: PBMCs.

CDR3 bases: TGTGCCAGCAGCCCTGGACAGTGGAACACTGAAGCTTTCTTT. Protein sequence: CASSPGQWNTEAFF. The rearrangement links TRBV9 to TRBJ1-1; perhaps TRBD1 as D (6 bases). Trimming removed 4 bases at V and 1 base at J, with 11 bases between. CDR3 length equals 14 residues. Germline V gene lookup returns CDR1 SGDLS and CDR2 YYNGEE.